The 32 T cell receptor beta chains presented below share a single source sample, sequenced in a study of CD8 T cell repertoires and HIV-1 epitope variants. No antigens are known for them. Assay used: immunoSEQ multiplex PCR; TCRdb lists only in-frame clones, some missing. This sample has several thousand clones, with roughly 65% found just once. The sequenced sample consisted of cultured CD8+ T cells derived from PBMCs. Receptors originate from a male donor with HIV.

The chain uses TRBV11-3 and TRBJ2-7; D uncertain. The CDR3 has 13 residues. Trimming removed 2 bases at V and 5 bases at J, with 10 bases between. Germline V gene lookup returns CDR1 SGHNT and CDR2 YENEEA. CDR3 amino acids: CASSLTRWDEQYF. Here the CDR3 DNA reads TGTGCCAGCAGCTTAACACGGTGGGACGAGCAGTACTTC.

The CDR3 DNA follows: TGCAGCGTCCCGAGCGGGGCAGGAGGGGTAACTGAAGCTTTCTTT. It encodes CSVPSGAGGVTEAFF. This chain links TRBV29-1 with TRBJ1-1; D might be TRBD1 (5 bases). Germline V gives CDR1 SQVTM, CDR2 ANQGSEA. V lost 6 bases, J lost 5 bases, and 22 bases lay in between. This CDR3 spans 15 amino acids.

This CDR3 is CASSDKAGGTGELFF. The CDR3 nucleotides read TGTGCCAGCAGCGACAAAGCGGGGGGAACCGGGGAGCTGTTTTTT. The gene calls are TRBV27 and TRBJ2-2; TRBD2 matches 9 bases. Trimming at V came to 6 bases and at J to 5 bases, leaving 7 bases not matched to a gene. The CDR3 spans 15 residues. From germline, CDR1 is MNHEY and CDR2 SMNVEV (reference sequence).

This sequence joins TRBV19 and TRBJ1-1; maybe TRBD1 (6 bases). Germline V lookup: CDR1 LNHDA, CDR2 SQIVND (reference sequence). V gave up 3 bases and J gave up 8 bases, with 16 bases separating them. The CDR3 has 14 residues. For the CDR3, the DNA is TGTGCCAGTAGTATCACGGGTATGACAGGAGAAGCTTTCTTT. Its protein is CASSITGMTGEAFF.

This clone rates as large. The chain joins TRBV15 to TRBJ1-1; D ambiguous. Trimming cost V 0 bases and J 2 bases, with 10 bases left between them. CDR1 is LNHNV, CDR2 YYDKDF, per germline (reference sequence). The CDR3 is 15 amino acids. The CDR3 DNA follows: TGTGCCACCAGCAGAGATAGGGCGCCAAACACTGAAGCTTTCTTT. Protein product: CATSRDRAPNTEAFF. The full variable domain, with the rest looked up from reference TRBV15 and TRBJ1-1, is DAMVIQNPRYQVTQFGKPVTLSCSQTLNHNVMYWYQQKSSQAPKLLFHYYDKDFNNEADTPDNFQSRRPNTSFCFLDIRSPGLGDTAMYLCATSRDRAPNTEAFFGQGTRLTVV.

CDR3 protein: CASSPEMNTGELFF. As DNA, the CDR3 is TGTGCCAGCAGCCCGGAGATGAACACCGGGGAGCTGTTTTTT. The chain recombines TRBV5-6 with TRBJ2-2; D is unresolved. Germline V gene lookup returns CDR1 SGHDT and CDR2 YYEEEE. The V end lost 4 bases, the J end lost 1 base, and 8 bases lay between the germline ends. This CDR3 has 14 residues.

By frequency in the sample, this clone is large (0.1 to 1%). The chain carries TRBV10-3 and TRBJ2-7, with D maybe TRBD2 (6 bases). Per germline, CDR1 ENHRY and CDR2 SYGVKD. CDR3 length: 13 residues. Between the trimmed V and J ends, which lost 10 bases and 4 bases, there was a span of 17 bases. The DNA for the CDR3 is TGTGCCACCCTAGGGGACTCTACTTACGAGCAGTACTTC. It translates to CATLGDSTYEQYF.

The chain's CDR3 is CASSSERQANTGELFF. As DNA, the CDR3 is TGTGCCAGCAGTTCCGAGCGGCAAGCGAACACCGGGGAGCTGTTTTTT. The chain joins TRBV6-5 to TRBJ2-2; weak D call: TRBD2 (5 bases). CDR1 is MNHEY and CDR2 is SVGAGI in the germline V gene. Deletions cut 4 bases from V and 0 bases from J, with 12 bases between. This CDR3 is 16 amino acids long.

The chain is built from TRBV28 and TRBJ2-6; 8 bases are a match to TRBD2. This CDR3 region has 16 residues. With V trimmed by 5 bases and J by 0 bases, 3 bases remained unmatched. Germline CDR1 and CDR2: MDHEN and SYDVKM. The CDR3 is CASSPAGGSGANVLTF. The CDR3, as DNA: TGTGCCAGCAGTCCGGCGGGGGGCTCTGGGGCCAACGTCCTGACTTTC.

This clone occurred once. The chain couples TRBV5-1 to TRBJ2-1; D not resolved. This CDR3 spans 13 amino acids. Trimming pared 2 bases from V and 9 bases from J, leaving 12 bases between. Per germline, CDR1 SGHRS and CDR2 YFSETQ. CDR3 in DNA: TGCGCCAGCAGCTTCCGTTCTGGGCTTGAGCAGTTCTTC. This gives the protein CASSFRSGLEQFF.

The CDR3 DNA follows: TGTGCCAGCAGTGAGTGGCTAGCGGGAGGTTACAATGAGCAGTTCTTC. This sequence encodes CASSEWLAGGYNEQFF. V usage is TRBV6-1 and J usage is TRBJ2-1; 11 bases are a match to TRBD2. This CDR3 spans 16 amino acids. Per germline, CDR1 MNHNS and CDR2 SASEGT. Trimming cost V 3 bases and J 4 bases; bases outside gene matches: 5.

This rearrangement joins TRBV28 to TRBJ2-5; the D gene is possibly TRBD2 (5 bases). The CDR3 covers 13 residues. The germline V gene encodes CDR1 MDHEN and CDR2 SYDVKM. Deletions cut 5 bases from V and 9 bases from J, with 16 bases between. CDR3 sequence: CASSEGPQGSQYF. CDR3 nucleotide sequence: TGTGCCAGCAGTGAGGGCCCCCAAGGGTCCCAGTACTTC.

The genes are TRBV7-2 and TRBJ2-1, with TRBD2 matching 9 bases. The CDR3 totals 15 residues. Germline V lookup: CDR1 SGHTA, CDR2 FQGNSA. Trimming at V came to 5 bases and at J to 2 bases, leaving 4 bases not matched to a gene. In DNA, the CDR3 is TGTGCCAGCAGCGAGGTAGCGGGGGCCTACAATGAGCAGTTCTTC. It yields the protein CASSEVAGAYNEQFF.

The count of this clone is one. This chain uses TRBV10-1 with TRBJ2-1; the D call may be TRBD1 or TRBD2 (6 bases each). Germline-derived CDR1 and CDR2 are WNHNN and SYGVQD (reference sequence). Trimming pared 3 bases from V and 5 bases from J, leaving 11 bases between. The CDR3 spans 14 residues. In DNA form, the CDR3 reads TGCGCCAGCAGTGAAGGAGGGACACACAATGAGCAGTTCTTC. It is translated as CASSEGGTHNEQFF.

CDR3 coding DNA: TGCGCCAGCAGCCAGGACGTGGGACTCCAAGGGGGTGAAAAACTGTTTTTT. As protein: CASSQDVGLQGGEKLFF. The gene calls are TRBV4-1 and TRBJ1-4; maybe TRBD1 (6 bases). The germline V gene has CDR1 MGHRA and CDR2 YSYEKL. The CDR3 runs 17 residues. Trimming pared 3 bases from V and 7 bases from J, leaving 21 bases between.

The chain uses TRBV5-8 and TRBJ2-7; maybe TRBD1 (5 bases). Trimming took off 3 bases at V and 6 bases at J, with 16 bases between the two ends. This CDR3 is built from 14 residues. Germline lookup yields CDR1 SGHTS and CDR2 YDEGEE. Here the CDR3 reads CASSSTGRAAEQYF. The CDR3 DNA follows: TGTGCCAGCAGCTCAACAGGCCGCGCCGCCGAGCAGTACTTC.

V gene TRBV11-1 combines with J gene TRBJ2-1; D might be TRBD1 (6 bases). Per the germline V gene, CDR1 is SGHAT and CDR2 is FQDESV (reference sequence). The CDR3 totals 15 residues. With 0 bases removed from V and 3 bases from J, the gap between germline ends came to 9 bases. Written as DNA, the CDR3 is TGTGCCAGCAGCTTAGCCGGACAGAGCTACAATGAGCAGTTCTTC. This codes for CASSLAGQSYNEQFF.

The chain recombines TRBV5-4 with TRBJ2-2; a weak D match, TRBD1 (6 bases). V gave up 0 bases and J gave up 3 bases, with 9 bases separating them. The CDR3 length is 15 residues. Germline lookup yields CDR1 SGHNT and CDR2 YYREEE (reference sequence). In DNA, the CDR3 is TGTGCCAGCAGCTTGGCGTACAGGGACACCGGGGAGCTGTTTTTT. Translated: CASSLAYRDTGELFF. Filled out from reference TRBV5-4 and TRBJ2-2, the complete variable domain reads ETGVTQSPTHLIKTRGQQVTLRCSSQSGHNTVSWYQQALGQGPQFIFQYYREEENGRGNFPPRFSGLQFPNYSSELNVNALELDDSALYLCASSLAYRDTGELFFGEGSRLTVL.

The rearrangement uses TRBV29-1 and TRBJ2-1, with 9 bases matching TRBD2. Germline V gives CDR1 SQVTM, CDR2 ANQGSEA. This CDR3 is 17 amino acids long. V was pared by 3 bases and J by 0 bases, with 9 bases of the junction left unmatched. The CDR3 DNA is TGCAGCGTTGACGGGGTAGCGGGGGCCACCTCCTACAATGAGCAGTTCTTC. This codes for CSVDGVAGATSYNEQFF.

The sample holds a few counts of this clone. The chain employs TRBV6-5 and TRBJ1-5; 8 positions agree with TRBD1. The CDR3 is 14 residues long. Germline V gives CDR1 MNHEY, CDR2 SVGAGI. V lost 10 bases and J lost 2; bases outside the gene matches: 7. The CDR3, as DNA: TGTGCCACATCAGGGGGCGTTCGCAATCAGCCCCAGCATTTT. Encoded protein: CATSGGVRNQPQHF.

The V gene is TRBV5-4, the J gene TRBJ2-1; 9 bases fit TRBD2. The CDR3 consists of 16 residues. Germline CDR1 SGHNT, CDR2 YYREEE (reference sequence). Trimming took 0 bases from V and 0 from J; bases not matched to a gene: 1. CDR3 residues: CASSLDSGSSYNEQFF. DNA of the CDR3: TGTGCCAGCAGCTTGGATAGCGGGAGCTCCTACAATGAGCAGTTCTTC. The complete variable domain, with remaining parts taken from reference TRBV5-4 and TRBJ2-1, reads ETGVTQSPTHLIKTRGQQVTLRCSSQSGHNTVSWYQQALGQGPQFIFQYYREEENGRGNFPPRFSGLQFPNYSSELNVNALELDDSALYLCASSLDSGSSYNEQFFGPGTRLTVL.

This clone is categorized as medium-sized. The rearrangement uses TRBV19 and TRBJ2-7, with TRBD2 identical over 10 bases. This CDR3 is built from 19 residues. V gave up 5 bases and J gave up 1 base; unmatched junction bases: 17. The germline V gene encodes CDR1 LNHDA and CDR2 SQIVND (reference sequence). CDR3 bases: TGTGCCAGTAGTCCTCCTAGCGGGGGCCATCTCTTTAATTCCTACGAGCAGTACTTC. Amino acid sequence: CASSPPSGGHLFNSYEQYF.

CDR3 DNA sequence: TGTGCCAGCAGCCTAAATACTTTGAACACTGAAGCTTTCTTT. It specifies CASSLNTLNTEAFF. The chain carries TRBV16 and TRBJ1-1; D uncertain. Germline V gives CDR1 KGHSY, CDR2 FQNENV. The CDR3 totals 14 residues. Deletions cut 4 bases from V and 0 bases from J, with 9 bases between.

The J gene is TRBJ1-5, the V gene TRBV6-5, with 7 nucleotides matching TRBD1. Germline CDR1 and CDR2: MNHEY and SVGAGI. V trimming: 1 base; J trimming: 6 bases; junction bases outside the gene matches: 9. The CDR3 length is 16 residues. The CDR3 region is CASSYYPDRAGQPQHF. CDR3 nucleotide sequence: TGTGCCAGCAGTTACTACCCCGACAGGGCGGGTCAGCCCCAGCATTTT.

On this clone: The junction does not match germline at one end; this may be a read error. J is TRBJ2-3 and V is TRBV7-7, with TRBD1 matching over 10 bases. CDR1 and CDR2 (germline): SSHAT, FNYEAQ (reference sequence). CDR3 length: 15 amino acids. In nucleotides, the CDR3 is TGTGCTAGCAGCACAAGACAGGGGGCTGGGGATACGCAGTATTTT. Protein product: CASSTRQGAGDTQYF.

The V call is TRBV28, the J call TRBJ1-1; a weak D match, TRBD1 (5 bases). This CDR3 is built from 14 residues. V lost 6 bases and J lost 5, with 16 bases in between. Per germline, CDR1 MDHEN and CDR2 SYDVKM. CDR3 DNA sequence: TGTGCCAGCAGGGCCGAGGAGGGGAGGACTGAAGCTTTCTTT. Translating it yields CASRAEEGRTEAFF.

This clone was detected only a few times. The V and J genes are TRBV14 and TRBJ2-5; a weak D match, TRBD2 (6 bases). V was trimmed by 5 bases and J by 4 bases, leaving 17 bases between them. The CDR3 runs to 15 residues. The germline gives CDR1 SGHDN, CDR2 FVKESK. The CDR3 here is CASSSRRGKRETQYF. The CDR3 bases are TGTGCCAGCAGCTCTCGCCGGGGGAAGAGAGAGACCCAGTACTTC.

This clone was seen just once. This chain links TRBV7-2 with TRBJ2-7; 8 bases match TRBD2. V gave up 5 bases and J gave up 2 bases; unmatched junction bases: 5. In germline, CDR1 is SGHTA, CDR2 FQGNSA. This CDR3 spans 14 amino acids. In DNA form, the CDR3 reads TGTGCCAGCAGCGCGGGACTAGGGGCCTACGAGCAGTACTTC. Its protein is CASSAGLGAYEQYF.

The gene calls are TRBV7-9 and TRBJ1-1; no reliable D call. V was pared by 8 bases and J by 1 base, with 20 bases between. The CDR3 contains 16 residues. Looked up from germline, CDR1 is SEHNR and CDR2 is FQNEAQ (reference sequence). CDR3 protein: CASGPNTAGPNTEAFF. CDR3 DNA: TGTGCCAGCGGACCGAACACGGCAGGACCGAACACTGAAGCTTTCTTT.

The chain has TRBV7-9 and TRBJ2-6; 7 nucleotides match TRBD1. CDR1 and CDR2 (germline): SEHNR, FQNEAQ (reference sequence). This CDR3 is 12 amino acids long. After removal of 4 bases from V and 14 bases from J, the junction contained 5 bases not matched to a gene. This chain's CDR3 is CASSYTGVLLTF. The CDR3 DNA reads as TGTGCCAGCAGCTACACAGGGGTCCTCCTGACTTTC.

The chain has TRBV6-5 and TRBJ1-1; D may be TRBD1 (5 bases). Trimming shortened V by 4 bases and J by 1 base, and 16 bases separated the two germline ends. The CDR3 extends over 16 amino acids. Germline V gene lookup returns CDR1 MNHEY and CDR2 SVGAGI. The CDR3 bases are TGTGCCAGCAGTTTAGTCGCCGGGGCCGGGAACACTGAAGCTTTCTTT. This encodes CASSLVAGAGNTEAFF.

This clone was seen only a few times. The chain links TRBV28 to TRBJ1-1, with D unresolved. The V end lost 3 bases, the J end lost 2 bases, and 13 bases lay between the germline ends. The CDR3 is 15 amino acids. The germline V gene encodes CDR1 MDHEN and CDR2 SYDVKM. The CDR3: CASSLRLVANTEAFF. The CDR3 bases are TGTGCCAGCAGTTTGCGGCTGGTAGCTAACACTGAAGCTTTCTTT.